This TCR beta chain was captured in a study of beta chain features in type 1 diabetes. Notes on the study in general: In every one of the four CD4+ subsets, TCRB CDR3s were moderately but significantly shorter in Type 1 diabetes patients.

The authors reverse transcribed all of the isolated RNA, so sequencing captured expressed TCRB transcripts. TCRdb keeps only in-frame clones here, not all; method: immunoSEQ multiplex PCR. The profile shows more than 550,000 clones, about 14% of them singletons. This clone was seen a few times. The antigen is undetermined. Within the sample, other DNA sequences also encode this same CDR3. V was shortened by 4 bases and J by 3 bases, with 3 bases between the two germline ends. Germline V gives CDR1 SGHDT, CDR2 YYEEEE. The CDR3 is made up of 11 amino acids. The chain uses TRBV5-6 and TRBJ2-3; D ambiguous. The sample was naive CD4+ T cells from blood. This TCR was recovered from a man younger than 30 with type 1 diabetes. The CDR3 DNA sequence: TGTGCCAGCAGCCTTACAGATACGCAGTATTTT. Translation gives CASSLTDTQYF.